This is a list of T cell receptor beta chains from one sample in a study of cytomegalovirus exposure and HLA in healthy donors. Sequencing was performed with immunoSEQ multiplex PCR; in TCRdb, only in-frame clones are kept and a portion is missing. Here the sample spans 200,000 to 250,000 clones, around 80% being singletons. The sequencing sample was made of PBMCs. The receptors come from an older woman in good health and CMV-seropositive. Both conserved end residues are part of each CDR3.

V gene	J gene	CDR3 protein
TRBV2	TRBJ2-3	CASGPGWGDQSTDTQYF
TRBV7-3	TRBJ2-7	CASSLAGGSYEQYF
TRBV2	TRBJ1-2	CASSEVGSQGDYGYTF
TRBV5-1	TRBJ2-3	CASSPRDTRTDTQYF
TRBV5-6	TRBJ2-2	CASSLGGQGTGELFF
TRBV15	TRBJ2-3	CATSTLRGRADTQYF
TRBV2	TRBJ1-1	CASGGQGRGTEAFF
TRBV4-1	TRBJ1-1	CASSQLTGVEAFF
TRBV7-2	TRBJ1-2	CASSLGTAPSYTF
TRBV18	TRBJ1-5	CASSEGQGLTQPQHF
TRBV4-1	TRBJ2-2	CASSQEGPQGANTGELFF
TRBV5-4	TRBJ2-1	CASSRTSGSLDEQFF
TRBV10-2	TRBJ2-7	CATGNSYEQYF
TRBV6-1	TRBJ2-7	CASSELDSRPYEQYF
TRBV11-2	TRBJ2-1	CASSLINNEQFF
TRBV6-1	TRBJ2-1	CASSEAMAGAGVQFF
TRBV7-8	TRBJ2-7	CASSPRTGRNEQYF
TRBV19	TRBJ1-1	CASSIGRERAEVLEAFF
TRBV5-6	TRBJ1-1	CASSLAGVTEAFF
TRBV10-1	TRBJ1-1	CASSESRVLNTEAFF
TRBV28	TRBJ1-2	CASSDRAIYGYTF
TRBV15	TRBJ2-2	CATSSGSTGELFF
TRBV28	TRBJ2-6	CASSGWLSGANVLTF
TRBV15	TRBJ2-7	CATSRPEAGGIFYEQYF
TRBV19	TRBJ2-1	CASSLPTSYNEQFF
TRBV5-1	TRBJ2-7	CASSSTSGYYEQYF
TRBV6-1	TRBJ1-1	CASSEQGKNTEAFF
TRBV5-1	TRBJ2-3	CASSAGQGASTDTQYF
TRBV18	TRBJ2-7	CASSETWDSYSYEQYF
TRBV4-1	TRBJ2-3	CASSHAYPGGGSDTQYF
TRBV19	TRBJ2-7	CASDTSGRAGIYEQYF
TRBV15	TRBJ2-3	CATSRGTSGRADTQYF
TRBV14	TRBJ1-2	CASSPRQGDGYTF
TRBV27	TRBJ2-2	CASTLPYLAGGLNTGELFF
TRBV5-1	TRBJ1-4	CASSLSQGQIGEKLFF
TRBV11-3	TRBJ1-1	CASSLGGVNTEAFF
TRBV18	TRBJ1-1	CASSPRTVPEAFF
TRBV19	TRBJ1-2	CASSRYFRDSGYTF
TRBV7-3	TRBJ2-2	CASSLGASGSTGELFF
TRBV7-3	TRBJ2-3	CASSLGQGGTDTQYF
TRBV7-9	TRBJ2-7	CASSSTRDYEQYF
TRBV2	TRBJ1-2	CASSVERAALIGYTF
TRBV28	TRBJ1-2	CASRAFSGANYGYTF
TRBV5-1	TRBJ1-3	CASSLGQVTGNTIYF
TRBV6-6	TRBJ2-5	CASSVGGHSTQYF
TRBV6-5	TRBJ2-1	CASSYSGTDGRGRQFF
TRBV19	TRBJ1-2	CASSMWAGNYGYTF
TRBV7-3	TRBJ2-1	CASSLISSIATKGNEQFF
TRBV19	TRBJ1-1	CASSTRGLQAFF
TRBV4-2	TRBJ2-7	CASSQDKFRTSGRVEQYF